The text below deals with one TCR beta chain. This sample was included in a study of Ad26.COV2.S vaccination and SARS-CoV-2 variants. The treatment here: 19 received Ad26.COV2.S at low or high dose, single or two shots; about 5 received placebo; per-sample allocation not given. Sampling occurred on day 63 after the first vaccine or placebo injection. Data came from immunoSEQ multiplex PCR; TCRdb stores just in-frame clones and leaves some out. Here the sample spans 440,000 or so clones, 90% being singletons. The material sequenced was peripheral blood, taken in a trial of Ad26.COV2.S vaccine versus placebo. The receptor was derived from a person between 18 and 59 years old who received the Ad26.COV2.S COVID-19 vaccine or a placebo.

The CDR3 loop is CASSYRRNTDTQYF. CDR3 DNA: TGTGCCAGCAGCTACCGGAGGAACACAGATACGCAGTATTTT. The chain links TRBV6-6 to TRBJ2-3, with a possible D match to TRBD2 (5 bases). Germline V gives CDR1 MNHNY, CDR2 SVGAGI (reference sequence). The CDR3 length is 14 residues. The V end was cut by 6 bases, the J end by 2 bases, with 12 bases between.